The sequence of this T cell receptor (beta chain) was determined in a study of high-grade serous ovarian cancer treatment subgroups. Study context: Samples averaged around 14,000 reads and about 7,500 unique TCR beta rearrangements.

The repertoire was sequenced with immunoSEQ multiplex PCR; TCRdb's copy has only in-frame clones and lacks some. The profile shows approximately 5,000 clones, roughly 69% of them singletons. Tumor tissue was taken before any definitive surgery or chemotherapy was given. The clonotype originates from a human donor with high-grade serous ovarian cancer. The sequencing sample was made of tumor tissue.

In DNA form, the CDR3 reads TGTGCCATCAGCCTGGACAGAAACTATGGCTACACCTTC. Translated, it gives CAISLDRNYGYTF. The chain links TRBV10-3 to TRBJ1-2; D perhaps matches TRBD1 (6 bases). Germline CDR1 reads ENHRY; CDR2 reads SYGVKD. V lost 6 bases and J 2 bases, leaving 10 bases between the germline ends. This CDR3 spans 13 amino acids.